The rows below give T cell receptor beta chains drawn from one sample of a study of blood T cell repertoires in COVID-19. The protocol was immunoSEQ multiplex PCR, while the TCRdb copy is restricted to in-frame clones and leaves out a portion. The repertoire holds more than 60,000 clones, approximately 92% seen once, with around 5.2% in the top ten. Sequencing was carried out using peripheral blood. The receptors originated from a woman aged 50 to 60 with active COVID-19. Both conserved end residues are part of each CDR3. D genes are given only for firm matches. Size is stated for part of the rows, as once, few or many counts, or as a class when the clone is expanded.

cdr3_aa: CASSVQGAGYNEQFF
cdr3_nt: TGTGCCAGCAGCGTACAGGGGGCCGGCTACAATGAGCAGTTCTTC
clone_size: once
d_call: TRBD1
j_call: TRBJ2-1
v_call: TRBV2

cdr3_aa: CASSSLAGGNNEQFF
cdr3_nt: TGTGCCAGCAGCTCTCTAGCGGGAGGGAACAATGAGCAGTTCTTC
clone_size: -
d_call: TRBD2
j_call: TRBJ2-1
v_call: TRBV7-3

cdr3_aa: CASRSGSSGANVLTF
cdr3_nt: TGTGCCAGTAGATCCGGGTCCTCTGGGGCCAACGTCCTGACTTTC
clone_size: -
d_call: -
j_call: TRBJ2-6
v_call: TRBV19

cdr3_aa: CASTYRGNSPLHF
cdr3_nt: TGTGCCAGCACCTACAGGGGGAATTCACCCCTCCACTTT
clone_size: -
d_call: TRBD1
j_call: TRBJ1-6
v_call: TRBV27

cdr3_aa: CATSRAWGDEQYF
cdr3_nt: TGTGCCACCAGCAGAGCTTGGGGGGACGAGCAGTACTTC
clone_size: -
d_call: -
j_call: TRBJ2-7
v_call: TRBV15

cdr3_aa: CATAQGSEYEQYF
cdr3_nt: TGTGCCACTGCCCAGGGGAGCGAGTACGAGCAGTACTTC
clone_size: -
d_call: -
j_call: TRBJ2-7
v_call: TRBV7-9

cdr3_aa: CASSWNLAGVNYEQYF
cdr3_nt: TGCGCCAGCAGCTGGAACCTAGCGGGAGTAAACTACGAGCAGTACTTC
clone_size: -
d_call: TRBD2
j_call: TRBJ2-7
v_call: TRBV5-1

cdr3_aa: CASSLGGLAGGEQYF
cdr3_nt: TGTGCCAGCAGCTTAGGTGGACTAGCGGGAGGCGAGCAGTACTTC
clone_size: -
d_call: TRBD2
j_call: TRBJ2-7
v_call: TRBV11-1

cdr3_aa: CASSNLSSSYEQYF
cdr3_nt: TGCGCCAGCAGCAACCTCTCCAGCTCCTACGAGCAGTACTTC
clone_size: -
d_call: -
j_call: TRBJ2-7
v_call: TRBV5-1

cdr3_aa: CASSSSGGTSYNEQFF
cdr3_nt: TGCGCCAGCAGCTCGTCCGGGGGAACTTCCTACAATGAGCAGTTCTTC
clone_size: -
d_call: -
j_call: TRBJ2-1
v_call: TRBV4-1

cdr3_aa: CAINWNPGGHNQPQHF
cdr3_nt: TGCGCCATCAACTGGAACCCAGGGGGACACAATCAGCCCCAGCATTTT
clone_size: few
d_call: TRBD1
j_call: TRBJ1-5
v_call: TRBV5-1

cdr3_aa: CASSLGGQALATNEKLFF
cdr3_nt: TGCGCCAGCAGCTTGGGGGGACAGGCCCTAGCAACTAATGAAAAACTGTTTTTT
clone_size: -
d_call: TRBD1
j_call: TRBJ1-4
v_call: TRBV5-1

cdr3_aa: CASSTDRGQGGYTF
cdr3_nt: TGTGCCAGTAGTACGGACAGGGGGCAGGGTGGCTACACCTTC
clone_size: -
d_call: TRBD1
j_call: TRBJ1-2
v_call: TRBV19

cdr3_aa: CASSQVTSGLDEQFF
cdr3_nt: TGTGCCAGCAGCCAAGTCACTAGCGGTCTCGATGAGCAGTTCTTC
clone_size: -
d_call: TRBD2
j_call: TRBJ2-1
v_call: TRBV3-1/TRBV3-2

cdr3_aa: CASSQVGGDTIYF
cdr3_nt: TGTGCCAGCAGCCAAGTCGGGGGAGACACCATATATTTT
clone_size: -
d_call: -
j_call: TRBJ1-3
v_call: TRBV4-2

cdr3_aa: CASKRLSSYNEQFF
cdr3_nt: TGTGCCAGCAAACGACTGAGCTCCTACAATGAGCAGTTCTTC
clone_size: -
d_call: -
j_call: TRBJ2-1
v_call: TRBV6-5

cdr3_aa: CAWNRQGRVYNEQFF
cdr3_nt: TGTGCCTGGAATCGACAGGGGCGAGTGTACAATGAGCAGTTCTTC
clone_size: -
d_call: TRBD1
j_call: TRBJ2-1
v_call: TRBV30

cdr3_aa: CASSQATGPDYGYTF
cdr3_nt: TGTGCCAGCAGCCAAGCGACAGGGCCAGACTATGGCTACACCTTC
clone_size: -
d_call: TRBD1
j_call: TRBJ1-2
v_call: TRBV3-1/TRBV3-2

cdr3_aa: CASSLATSGRSSYEQYF
cdr3_nt: TGTGCCAGCAGCTTGGCGACTAGCGGGAGGAGCTCCTACGAGCAGTACTTC
clone_size: -
d_call: TRBD2
j_call: TRBJ2-7
v_call: TRBV5-4

cdr3_aa: CASSQTGVGEQYF
cdr3_nt: TGTGCCAGCAGTCAAACAGGGGTGGGCGAGCAGTACTTC
clone_size: -
d_call: TRBD1
j_call: TRBJ2-7
v_call: TRBV28

cdr3_aa: CASSFLSGTDTQYF
cdr3_nt: TGTGCCAGCAGCTTCTTAAGCGGGACAGATACGCAGTATTTT
clone_size: -
d_call: -
j_call: TRBJ2-3
v_call: TRBV11-2

cdr3_aa: CASSPLSASSYEQYF
cdr3_nt: TGTGCCAGCAGCCCTCTGAGCGCGAGCTCCTACGAGCAGTACTTC
clone_size: -
d_call: -
j_call: TRBJ2-7
v_call: TRBV7-2

cdr3_aa: CASSLPTRGGTDTQYF
cdr3_nt: TGTGCCAGCAGCTTACCTACTCGGGGGGGCACAGATACGCAGTATTTT
clone_size: -
d_call: TRBD2
j_call: TRBJ2-3
v_call: TRBV7-9

cdr3_aa: CASSGTGGGYEQYF
cdr3_nt: TGTGCCAGCAGTGGAACAGGGGGGGGCTACGAGCAGTACTTC
clone_size: -
d_call: -
j_call: TRBJ2-7
v_call: TRBV25-1

cdr3_aa: CASSELAGLYNEQFF
cdr3_nt: TGTGCCAGCAGTGAACTAGCGGGATTGTACAATGAGCAGTTCTTC
clone_size: -
d_call: TRBD2
j_call: TRBJ2-1
v_call: TRBV2

cdr3_aa: CASSMTGSTNEKLFF
cdr3_nt: TGCGCCAGCAGTATGACAGGGTCCACTAATGAAAAACTGTTTTTT
clone_size: few
d_call: TRBD1
j_call: TRBJ1-4
v_call: TRBV10-2

cdr3_aa: CASTSGLAGSETQYF
cdr3_nt: TGTGCCAGCACCTCGGGACTAGCGGGATCAGAGACCCAGTACTTC
clone_size: -
d_call: TRBD2
j_call: TRBJ2-5
v_call: TRBV5-6

cdr3_aa: CASSIPSGLGRYEQYF
cdr3_nt: TGTGCCAGTAGTATCCCCTCCGGACTAGGAAGGTACGAGCAGTACTTC
clone_size: -
d_call: TRBD2
j_call: TRBJ2-7
v_call: TRBV19

cdr3_aa: CASSSVAGVGTGELFF
cdr3_nt: TGTGCCAGCAGTTCTGTAGCGGGAGTAGGGACCGGGGAGCTGTTTTTT
clone_size: once
d_call: TRBD2
j_call: TRBJ2-2
v_call: TRBV6-6

cdr3_aa: CASSSGQNYGYTF
cdr3_nt: TGTGCCAGCAGTTCCGGACAGAACTATGGCTACACCTTC
clone_size: once
d_call: -
j_call: TRBJ1-2
v_call: TRBV28

cdr3_aa: CASSRTSGTPYEQYF
cdr3_nt: TGCGCCAGCAGCCGGACTAGCGGGACGCCTTACGAGCAGTACTTC
clone_size: -
d_call: TRBD2
j_call: TRBJ2-7
v_call: TRBV4-1

cdr3_aa: CSVRGQFLGTDTQYF
cdr3_nt: TGCAGCGTCCGGGGACAGTTTTTGGGGACAGATACGCAGTATTTT
clone_size: few
d_call: TRBD1
j_call: TRBJ2-3
v_call: TRBV29-1

cdr3_aa: CASSPLAGAGDTQYF
cdr3_nt: TGTGCCAGCAGCCCGTTAGCGGGAGCGGGAGATACGCAGTATTTT
clone_size: -
d_call: TRBD2
j_call: TRBJ2-3
v_call: TRBV11-2

cdr3_aa: CASNQGSNRGPDTQYF
cdr3_nt: TGTGCCAGCAACCAAGGGAGTAACAGGGGGCCAGATACGCAGTATTTT
clone_size: -
d_call: TRBD1
j_call: TRBJ2-3
v_call: TRBV5-6

cdr3_aa: CASSPWTSGSYEQYF
cdr3_nt: TGCGCCAGCAGCCCCTGGACTAGCGGGAGCTACGAGCAGTACTTC
clone_size: -
d_call: TRBD2
j_call: TRBJ2-7
v_call: TRBV5-1